The sample holds a few counts of the clone carrying this TCR beta chain. Its antigen is unidentified. This CDR3 is 15 amino acids long. Germline V gene data show CDR1 as LNHDA and CDR2 as SQIVND (reference sequence). Trimming pared 9 bases from V and 0 bases from J, leaving 17 bases between. This specimen comes from a study of T cell repertoires in cytomegalovirus infection. Overall study context: It was recently identified HLA-C-restricted and well-studied HLA-B-restricted CMV epitopes that the study used. Public TCR beta signature analysis indicated the presence of both CMV infection and matching HLA type.

Regarding the study as a whole: HLA-C-restricted CMV-specific TCR beta clonotypes were dominant in the ex vivo response. Cumulated frequencies of public TCR beta families served to identify carriers of CMV plus the relevant HLA.

Each CDR3 protein is one row after TCRdb ran MiXCR on the reads. The sample comprises a few hundred thousand distinct CDR3 sequences, about a third of which are singletons, and roughly 13% rests with the top ten. The chain uses TRBV19 and TRBJ1-1; D remains unclear. The sequence was collected from a human donor in good health (CMV status not recorded). Some clones in this sample may be carry-over from other donors' samples. This material consisted of cultured PBMCs, taken from culture after CMV antigen stimulation. The CDR3: CASLNPRYMNTEAFF. The CDR3 nucleotides read TGTGCCAGCCTTAACCCCCGCTATATGAACACTGAAGCTTTCTTT.